This TCR beta chain was observed in a study of PD-L1 blockade in urothelial cancer. V was shortened by 3 bases and J by 0 bases, with 14 bases between the two germline ends. The CDR3 loop spans 16 amino acids. The germline V gene encodes CDR1 MDHEN and CDR2 SYDVKM. The table came from immunoSEQ multiplex PCR; TCRdb's copy has only in-frame clones and leaves some out. The data contain 20,000 to 25,000 clones, nearly 90% of them singletons. The sample consisted of PBMCs, taken around atezolizumab (anti-PD-L1) treatment. The source is a woman aged 55-75 years with urothelial cancer. The genes are TRBV28 and TRBJ1-1; D is unclear. The CDR3 bases are TGTGCCAGCAGTTTGACACCCGCCCCAATGAACACTGAAGCTTTCTTT. Translation: CASSLTPAPMNTEAFF.